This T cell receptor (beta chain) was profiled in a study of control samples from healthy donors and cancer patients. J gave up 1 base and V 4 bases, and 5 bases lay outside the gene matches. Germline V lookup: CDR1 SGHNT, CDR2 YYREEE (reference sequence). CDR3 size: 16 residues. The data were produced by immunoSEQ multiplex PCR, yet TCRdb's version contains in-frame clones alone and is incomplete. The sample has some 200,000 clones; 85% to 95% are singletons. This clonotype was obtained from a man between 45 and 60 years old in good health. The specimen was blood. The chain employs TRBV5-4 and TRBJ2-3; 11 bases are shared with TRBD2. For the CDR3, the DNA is TGTGCCAGCAGCCCCCGACTAGCGGGGCGCACAGATACGCAGTATTTT. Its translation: CASSPRLAGRTDTQYF.